Following are 5 T cell receptor beta chains from one sample sequenced in a study of shared clonotypes between healthy human individuals. Profiling relied on immunoSEQ multiplex PCR, and the TCRdb table lists in-frame clones only, not all of them. In the table there are around 720,000 clones, about 80% of which are singletons. Sample: memory CD4+ T cells sorted from blood. Stated subset: CD45RA-negative fraction. The origin of the receptors is a woman aged 25 to 39 in good health.

The sample holds many counts of this clone. Other DNA sequences in the same sample also yield this CDR3. The chain has TRBV5-1 and TRBJ1-2; D is unresolved. Trimming stripped 0 bases from V and 7 bases from J, with 7 bases between. This CDR3 is 12 amino acids long. CDR1 is SGHRS and CDR2 is YFSETQ in the germline V gene. The CDR3 DNA follows: TGCGCCAGCAGCTTGGCCCAGATTGGCTACACCTTC. Its protein is CASSLAQIGYTF.

In this sample, this clone turned up a few times. The chain is built from TRBV5-6 and TRBJ2-1; possible D gene TRBD2, 6 bases. The CDR3 totals 13 residues. V dropped 0 bases and J dropped 8 bases, with 9 bases sitting between them. Germline CDR1 is SGHDT and CDR2 is YYEEEE. The CDR3 DNA sequence: TGTGCCAGCAGCTTGGGGACGGGGGATGAGCAGTTCTTC. Protein sequence: CASSLGTGDEQFF.

This clone was picked up a small number of times. The gene calls are TRBV2 and TRBJ1-1; tentative D call: TRBD1 (5 bases). Germline CDR1 SNHLY, CDR2 FYNNEI. Trimming removed 4 bases from V and 6 bases from J, with 12 bases in between. CDR3 length equals 13 residues. CDR3 coding DNA: TGTGCCAGCAGTGCCGAGGGGTTGGCTGAAGCTTTCTTT. It codes for CASSAEGLAEAFF.

As for this clone: Additional DNA sequences in this sample encode the identical CDR3. This sequence joins TRBV30 and TRBJ1-5; 7 bases agree with TRBD1. V lost 0 bases and J lost 3; bases outside the gene matches: 2. CDR3 size: 14 residues. Germline V gene data show CDR1 as GTSNPN and CDR2 as SVGIG (reference sequence). This CDR3 reads CAWSVGTVNQPQHF. The CDR3 DNA is TGTGCCTGGAGTGTGGGGACAGTCAATCAGCCCCAGCATTTT.

With regard to this clone: The same CDR3 can be traced to other DNA sequences in this sample. This chain joins TRBV15 and TRBJ1-2, with D unresolved. The CDR3 has 13 residues. Per germline, CDR1 LNHNV and CDR2 YYDKDF (reference sequence). V lost 0 bases and J lost 4, with 6 bases in between. Written as DNA, the CDR3 is TGTGCCACCAGCAGAGAAGTAGGCTATGGCTACACCTTC. Translating it yields CATSREVGYGYTF.